These T cell receptor beta chains were read from a single sample in a study of cytomegalovirus exposure and HLA in healthy donors. The data were produced by immunoSEQ multiplex PCR, yet TCRdb's version contains in-frame clones alone and is incomplete. The data hold about 120,000 clones, with around 75% observed a single time. Source material: PBMCs. These receptor sequences come from a woman aged 18-30 years in good health and CMV-seronegative. Both conserved end residues are trimmed from each CDR3.

CDR3	J	V
AWSRGGRSSYNEQF	TRBJ2-1	TRBV30
ASSITGGANTGELF	TRBJ2-2	TRBV19
ASSYSARSNQPQH	TRBJ1-5	TRBV6-6
ASSYSGVITYEQY	TRBJ2-7	TRBV5-6
ASSSSTGFNQPQH	TRBJ1-5	TRBV6-5
ASSAGLNQPQH	TRBJ1-5	TRBV9
ASSERGQRGETQY	TRBJ2-5	TRBV10-1
ASSSTGTGDAYEQY	TRBJ2-7	TRBV28
ASSDTGGSNTEAF	TRBJ1-1	TRBV2
ASRPDTLYEQY	TRBJ2-7	TRBV2
ASSLESLLPEAF	TRBJ1-1	TRBV28
ASSGTGDQPQH	TRBJ1-5	TRBV6-1
ASSEVGREKQY	TRBJ2-7	TRBV25-1
ASSLLRRRTEAF	TRBJ1-1	TRBV27
ASSSWASNTEAF	TRBJ1-1	TRBV13
ASSLEGVSNQPQH	TRBJ1-5	TRBV5-1
ASSYSRDSSYGYT	TRBJ1-2	TRBV6-5
ASSRDRGRFYGYT	TRBJ1-2	TRBV5-1
ASRDLVGEQY	TRBJ2-7	TRBV19
ASSEGGGGAGDTQY	TRBJ2-3	TRBV6-1
ASSPGTGIQETQY	TRBJ2-5	TRBV5-6
ASSEWEGGGSPLH	TRBJ1-6	TRBV6-1
ASSHYYEQY	TRBJ2-7	TRBV14
ASSRQLNYGYT	TRBJ1-2	TRBV5-5
ASSLLRGLAKNIQY	TRBJ2-4	TRBV28
ASSLTGDQTGNTIY	TRBJ1-3	TRBV7-9
AWSVRGNSPLH	TRBJ1-6	TRBV30
ASSIQTGLPYGYT	TRBJ1-2	TRBV19
SVDNAQGSKTQY	TRBJ2-5	TRBV29-1
ASSLSQGYEQY	TRBJ2-7	TRBV7-6
ASWGTGESYEQY	TRBJ2-7	TRBV28
ASSLGTGFTEAF	TRBJ1-1	TRBV5-1